The 28 T cell receptor beta chains in this list originate from one sample, sequenced in a study of T cells in Graves' hyperthyroidism and ophthalmopathy. Amplification yielded TCR beta CDR3 regions, with RNA transcripts as the source. An initial round of RT-PCR targeting the TCR CDR3 relied on the HTBI primer set. TCRdb redid the calling of the multiplex PCR reads with MiXCR, one entry per CDR3 protein. The sample consists of hundreds of thousands of distinct CDR3 sequences, more than 11% of them appearing once. The source material was blood. These receptors all come from a woman in her twenties or thirties with Graves' hyperthyroidism that later progressed to Graves' ophthalmopathy.

This clonotype was picked up many times. V is TRBV5-1 and J is TRBJ2-3; the D gene is possibly TRBD1 (6 bases). Germline CDR1 is SGHRS and CDR2 is YFSETQ. Trimming stripped 7 bases from V and 2 bases from J, with 17 bases between. The CDR3 spans 15 residues. The CDR3 spells CASHSGQRDTDTQYF. DNA for the CDR3: TGCGCCAGCCACTCTGGACAGCGAGACACAGATACGCAGTATTTT.

This clonotype showed up many times. The V call is TRBV30, the J call TRBJ2-4; 11 bases line up with TRBD2. The V gene end was trimmed by 4 bases and the J gene end by 0 bases; junction bases not matched to a gene: 5. There are 16 residues in the CDR3. Germline V gives CDR1 GTSNPN, CDR2 SVGIG (reference sequence). The CDR3 nucleotides are TGTGCCTGGACTTTACTAGCGGGGGCAGCCAAAAACATTCAGTACTTC. Translating it yields CAWTLLAGAAKNIQYF.

The table lists this clonotype with many counts. DNA for the CDR3: TGTGCCAGCGGGGCAAATCAGCCCCAGCATTTT. It encodes CASGANQPQHF. The chain uses TRBV7-2 and TRBJ1-5, with D perhaps TRBD1 (5 bases). Trimming cost V 8 bases and J 4 bases, with 6 bases left between them. CDR3 length equals 11 residues. Per germline, CDR1 SGHTA and CDR2 FQGNSA. The variable domain in full, completed from reference TRBV7-2 and TRBJ1-5, reads GAGVSQSPSNKVTEKGKDVELRCDPISGHTALYWYRQSLGQGLEFLIYFQGNSAPDKSGLPSDRFSAERTGGSVSTLTIQRTQQEDSAVYLCASGANQPQHFGDGTRLSIL.

This clonotype was detected many times. This chain connects TRBV20-1 to TRBJ2-2; 12 nucleotides align to TRBD2. CDR1 DFQATT and CDR2 SNEGSKA come from the germline V gene (reference sequence). J was trimmed by 5 bases and V by 5 bases; bases with no gene match: 6. This CDR3 is built from 15 residues. The CDR3 spells CSAGLAGQRTGELFF. Written as DNA, the CDR3 is TGCAGTGCTGGACTAGCGGGGCAGAGGACCGGGGAGCTGTTTTTT.

This clonotype appeared many times. The CDR3 spells CASSKPGQPEKLFF. The CDR3 DNA reads TGTGCCAGCAGCAAACCGGGACAGCCTGAAAAACTGTTTTTT. The chain has TRBV12-3 or TRBV12-4 and TRBJ1-4; 7 bases are shared with TRBD1. V lost 6 bases, J lost 7 bases, and 8 bases stayed unmatched. The CDR3 extends over 14 amino acids.

This clonotype was picked up a small number of times. The chain's CDR3 is CASSPRPPLPPYEQYF. The CDR3 nucleotides read TGTGCCAGCTCACCAAGACCCCCGCTACCCCCCTACGAGCAGTACTTC. The V gene is TRBV18, the J gene TRBJ2-7; no clear D gene. The CDR3 has 16 residues. The ends were cut back, 2 bases at V and 2 bases at J, with 16 bases in the middle. Germline V CDR1 and CDR2: KGHSH, LQKENI.

This clonotype was seen a handful of times. The rearrangement joins TRBV18 to TRBJ2-7, with 10 bases identical to TRBD1. Unmatched junction bases numbered 7, after V lost 6 bases and J lost 2 bases. This CDR3 is 15 amino acids long. Germline values: CDR1 KGHSH, CDR2 LQKENI. As DNA, the CDR3 is TGTGCCAGCTCTCTGCCAGGGACAGGGGCCTACGAGCAGTACTTC. This gives the protein CASSLPGTGAYEQYF.

The chain joins TRBV19 to TRBJ2-3; 9 bases align to TRBD1. V lost 4 bases to trimming and J lost 3 bases; unmatched junction nucleotides: 5. Germline CDR1 reads LNHDA; CDR2 reads SQIVND (reference sequence). The CDR3 loop spans 15 amino acids. The CDR3 DNA is TGTGCCAGTAGTACATGGACAGGGGCGACAGATACGCAGTATTTT. As protein: CASSTWTGATDTQYF.

In this sample, this clonotype turned up many times. The chain carries TRBV5-1 and TRBJ2-5, with TRBD2 matching 8 bases. The CDR3 totals 13 residues. Germline values: CDR1 SGHRS, CDR2 YFSETQ. Trimming took 4 bases from V and 5 from J; bases not matched to a gene: 4. CDR3 loop: CASSTREGETQYF. Written as DNA, the CDR3 is TGCGCCAGCAGCACCCGGGAGGGGGAGACCCAGTACTTC.

This clonotype has a count of ten or more. This rearrangement joins TRBV7-9 to TRBJ2-1; TRBD2 matches 11 bases. The J segment lost 4 bases and the V segment lost 8 bases, leaving 13 bases of the junction unmatched. This CDR3 has 17 amino acids. The V gene's germline CDR1 is SEHNR and CDR2 FQNEAQ (reference sequence). CDR3 sequence: CASYLGLAARTYNEQFF. In DNA, the CDR3 is TGTGCCAGCTACCTGGGACTAGCGGCAAGGACTTACAATGAGCAGTTCTTC.

Remarks on this clonotype: A read error may explain this, as a much larger clone is one base away. The chain uses TRBV5-1 and TRBJ2-3, with D maybe TRBD2 (6 bases). CDR3 length equals 16 residues. From germline, CDR1 is SGHRS and CDR2 YFSETQ. The DNA of the CDR3 is TGCGCCAGCAGCCCTGGTCCGGCGGGGAGCACAGTTACGCAGTATTTT. Its translation is CASSPGPAGSTVTQYF.

This clonotype occurred many times. The rearrangement links TRBV24-1 to TRBJ1-1, with TRBD1 as a possible D gene (5 bases). Germline CDR1 and CDR2: KGHDR and SFDVKD. V lost 11 bases and J 4 bases, leaving 16 bases between the germline ends. The CDR3 is 13 residues long. This CDR3 reads CAIRDGGSTEAFF. CDR3 bases: TGTGCCATCCGGGACGGCGGATCCACTGAAGCTTTCTTT.

Many counts were recorded for this clonotype. V and J are TRBV20-1 and TRBJ2-2; D is ambiguous. Trimming left V 3 bases short and J 4 bases short, with 12 bases between. Germline-derived CDR1 and CDR2 are DFQATT and SNEGSKA (reference sequence). This CDR3 is 14 amino acids long. The CDR3 nucleotides are TGCAGTGCTAGCGATCTCACGGGCACCGGGGAGCTGTTTTTT. It yields the protein CSASDLTGTGELFF.

In its sample, this clonotype was seen many times. This rearrangement joins TRBV7-2 to TRBJ2-7, with 9 bases aligning to TRBD2. Germline V gene data show CDR1 as SGHTA and CDR2 as FQGNSA. Trimming removed 3 bases from V and 0 bases from J; junction bases left unmatched: 0. CDR3 length: 14 amino acids. Here the CDR3 reads CASSFSGGSYEQYF. CDR3 bases: TGTGCCAGCAGCTTTAGCGGGGGCTCCTACGAGCAGTACTTC.

This clonotype was counted only a few times. The chain couples TRBV19 to TRBJ2-1; D is possibly TRBD2 (5 bases). This CDR3 comprises 15 residues. Germline V CDR1 and CDR2: LNHDA, SQIVND (reference sequence). The V and J ends lost 6 bases and 9 bases respectively, with 21 bases between them. The CDR3 loop reads CASSPPDSPWGEQFF. In nucleotides, the CDR3 is TGTGCCAGTAGCCCCCCGGACTCACCGTGGGGTGAGCAGTTCTTC.

This clonotype was detected many times. The chain joins TRBV12-3 or TRBV12-4 to TRBJ2-4; the match to TRBD2 covers 11 bases. V lost 3 bases and J lost 8; bases outside the gene matches: 12. The CDR3 contains 17 residues. The CDR3 DNA sequence: TGTGCCAGCAGTTTGGGCGTTAGGTTAGCGGGAGGGGACATTCAGTACTTC. This translates into CASSLGVRLAGGDIQYF.

This clonotype occurred many times. The V gene is TRBV2, the J gene TRBJ1-2; D unclear. CDR1 is SNHLY and CDR2 is FYNNEI in the germline V gene. The CDR3 has 12 residues. The V end was cut by 6 bases, the J end by 6 bases, with 11 bases between. The CDR3 reads CASRGGLDGYTF. The CDR3, as DNA: TGTGCCAGCAGAGGCGGGTTGGATGGCTACACCTTC.

The sample holds many counts of this clonotype. The V and J genes are TRBV2 and TRBJ1-1, with a possible D match to TRBD1 (5 bases). Trimming removed 6 bases from V and 2 bases from J, with 7 bases in between. The CDR3 contains 12 residues. The germline V gene encodes CDR1 SNHLY and CDR2 FYNNEI. CDR3 nucleotides: TGTGCCAGCAGGCAGGGCAACACTGAAGCTTTCTTT. Translation gives CASRQGNTEAFF.

The V call is TRBV20-1, the J call TRBJ2-1, with D tentatively TRBD1 or TRBD2 (6 bases each). V shed 7 bases and J shed 0 bases, with 16 bases lying between them. The CDR3 totals 15 residues. CDR1 is DFQATT and CDR2 is SNEGSKA in the germline V gene (reference sequence). CDR3 nucleotide sequence: TGCAGTGGGGCGAGCGAGGGGGGCTCCTACAATGAGCAGTTCTTC. Its protein product is CSGASEGGSYNEQFF.

This clonotype was counted many times. V and J are TRBV7-9 and TRBJ2-7; 7 positions agree with TRBD1. CDR1 is SEHNR, CDR2 FQNEAQ, per germline (reference sequence). The CDR3 loop spans 14 amino acids. Trimming at V came to 5 bases and at J to 0 bases, leaving 4 bases not matched to a gene. Here the CDR3 reads CASSNRDSSYEQYF. CDR3 nucleotides: TGTGCCAGCAGCAACCGGGACAGCTCCTACGAGCAGTACTTC.

This clonotype has at least ten counts. The chain carries TRBV12-3 or TRBV12-4 and TRBJ1-6; D not resolved. This CDR3 has 13 amino acids. V lost 3 bases to trimming and J lost 5 bases, with 5 bases between them. In DNA form, the CDR3 reads TGTGCCAGCAGTTTTACAGATAATTCACCCCTCCACTTT. Amino acid sequence: CASSFTDNSPLHF.

The J gene is TRBJ1-2, the V gene TRBV4-2; TRBD1 is a possible D gene (5 bases). Germline V CDR1 and CDR2: LGHNA, YNFKEQ. The CDR3 sequence is 15 residues long. Trimming removed 4 bases at V and 4 bases at J, with 16 bases between. CDR3 nucleotides: TGTGCCAGCAGCCCGAGGGGAGGTGGGACCTATGGCTACACCTTC. It translates to CASSPRGGGTYGYTF.

The chain uses TRBV18 and TRBJ2-3; 7 bases fit TRBD2. J gave up 4 bases and V 3 bases, and 10 bases lay outside the gene matches. Germline CDR1 is KGHSH and CDR2 is LQKENI. The CDR3 runs to 16 residues. The CDR3 is CASSPTAGEWADTQYF. Written as DNA, the CDR3 is TGTGCCAGCTCACCTACGGCGGGAGAATGGGCAGATACGCAGTATTTT.

The chain combines TRBV28 with TRBJ2-2; a possible D gene is TRBD2 (5 bases). V was pared by 3 bases and J by 9 bases, with 8 bases between. The CDR3 contains 12 residues. Germline V gene data show CDR1 as MDHEN and CDR2 as SYDVKM. The CDR3: CASSFPGRELFF. The CDR3, as DNA: TGTGCCAGCAGTTTCCCGGGGAGGGAGCTGTTTTTT.

Worth noting for this clonotype: This may be a read error: a much more frequent sequence differs by one nucleotide. The gene calls are TRBV30 and TRBJ2-7; 14 bases map to TRBD2. Germline lookup yields CDR1 GTSNPN and CDR2 SVGIG (reference sequence). J was trimmed by 3 bases and V by 1 base; bases with no gene match: 8. The CDR3 is 17 residues long. The CDR3 DNA reads TGTGCCTGGAGTGCGATGCGGACTAGCGGGGGGATCTACGAGCAGTACTTC. This sequence encodes CAWSAMRTSGGIYEQYF.

The table lists this clonotype with a few counts. The V gene is TRBV20-1, the J gene TRBJ2-7; D not certain. The CDR3 totals 13 residues. Trimming took 6 bases from V and 0 from J, leaving 12 bases between them. Germline loops: CDR1 DFQATT, CDR2 SNEGSKA (reference sequence). The CDR3 DNA reads as TGCAGTGCAATGTCGTCGTACTCCTACGAGCAGTACTTC. Protein product: CSAMSSYSYEQYF.

This clonotype was counted only a few times. The chain employs TRBV11-3 and TRBJ2-5; 9 nucleotides align to TRBD1. CDR3 length: 15 residues. Germline CDR1 and CDR2: SGHNT and YENEEA. V shed 6 bases, J shed 5 bases, and the junction held 10 bases outside the gene matches. This chain's CDR3 is CASRLGDRESETQYF. The CDR3 DNA reads as TGTGCCAGCAGACTAGGGGACAGGGAATCGGAGACCCAGTACTTC.

The chain links TRBV6-2 or TRBV6-3 to TRBJ1-5, with 7 bases matching TRBD1. This CDR3 region has 17 residues. V trimming: 0 bases; J trimming: 3 bases; junction bases outside the gene matches: 8. From germline, CDR1 is MNHEY and CDR2 SVGEGT. This CDR3 is CASSYSRGRGDNQPQHF. The DNA of the CDR3 is TGTGCCAGCAGTTACTCGAGAGGCAGGGGGGACAATCAGCCCCAGCATTTT.